The entry below describes one TCR beta chain. This clonotype was picked up many times. Its antigen is still unknown. It has no much larger one-base neighbor in the sample; base qualities were not kept. The CDR3 runs 14 amino acids, cysteine and phenylalanine included. Only the CDR3 portion is preserved as DNA: 42 bases, with reading frame beginning at the first base. Ends trimmed: V by 8 bases, J by 5 bases; bases unmatched to a gene: 11. CDR1 and CDR2 (SNHLY, FYNNEI) derive from the germline V gene. The entry originates in a study of blood T cells in healthy people across ages (dated by TCRdb to 2015 to 2017). For the wider study: In model experiments, roughly one uniquely barcoded TCR beta cDNA molecule per two T cells was captured by template switching. To avoid experimental bias, donors of different ages were spread randomly across the sequencing lanes. To track age-related changes in TCR beta repertoire diversity, the study relied on deep sequencing normalized with unique cDNA molecular identifiers. Four age groups were formed from the donors: young (average 16 years), middle-aged (just under 40), aged (approximately 60) and long-lived (around 82). The study analyzed two additional independent replicas of 1 million unique cDNA reads from the same blood draw for two donors, one aged 18 to 30 and one aged 80 or older.

The receptor library was made with 5' RACE. Sequenced on an Illumina HiSeq 2500. The second PCR ran for about 6 to 11 cycles and used a J-beta primer mix along with a sample-barcoded 5' primer. A unique molecular identifier was introduced onto each TCR beta cDNA molecule by a template-switch 5' adaptor carrying 12 random nucleotides. At least 2.5 million CDR3-containing paired-end reads were obtained from each sample. First-strand cDNA synthesis was performed from all RNA using the Mint cDNA synthesis kit, with priming by a TRBC-specific oligonucleotide. All cDNA was treated with uracil-DNA glycosylase and then went through a first 18-cycle PCR with the universal primers M1SS and BC2_uni_R. The study's own analysis went as follows. For normalization, 1 million high-quality reads, each with a distinct molecular identifier, were randomly selected from each sample. Reads sharing molecular identifiers were discarded rather than binned into consensus sequences. CDR3 identification, clonotype clustering and error correction used MiTCR with a Q25 quality threshold and the strictest error-elimination algorithm. A nonparametric unseen species model with Euler transformation was used to estimate a lower bound on total TCR beta diversity. The public sequencing data were trimmed at Q25 with fastp and processed into clonotypes with MiXCR by TCRdb, which kept only in-frame beta chains. Every CDR3 protein is listed once, alongside the most common genes and DNA of its rows. None of the V and J calls come from the authors' own analysis; TCRdb made them. The sample contains approximately 810,000 distinct CDR3 sequences, around 28% of them found a single time. Of the sample, approximately 15% falls within the top ten clones.

Paper-wide results and their limitations: As age increased, observed TCR beta diversity per million T cells dropped in a roughly linear way, and a significant reduction was already evident by age 40. Because the CMV infection status of the donors was unknown, age-related changes in expanded clonotypes may potentially have been confounded. Conclusive comparison of naive and antigen-experienced compartments was prevented by the profiling of bulk unsorted PBMCs. Estimates of total diversity based on one million sequenced T cells were regarded as lower bounds and as underestimates. The percentage of naive T cells measured by flow cytometry correlated strongly with observed TCR beta diversity. The long-lived group showed more naive CD4+ T cells, fewer expanded clones and increased TCR diversity than the aged group, suggesting age selection.

Systemically healthy Caucasian individuals from Russia, around 39 in total and aged roughly 6 to 100 years, were included as donors. Each donor gave ten milliliters of peripheral blood, drawn into EDTA-treated Vacutainer tubes. PBMCs were isolated by Ficoll-Paque density-gradient centrifugation, with at least 6 million obtained per sample. Total RNA, at least 5 micrograms per sample, was extracted from PBMCs with Trizol reagent. For every donor, flow cytometry on a PBMC aliquot measured the percentage of naive CD45RAhigh/CD27high T cells. Sequenced sample: blood. This TCR derives from a woman at least 80 years old in good health. The chain is made from TRBV2 and TRBJ2-5, with 7 middle bases fitting TRBD2. Here is the DNA: TGTGCCAGCCGATCTAGCGGTCTTTCTGAGACCCAGTACTTC. Protein translation: CASRSSGLSETQYF.